This TCR beta chain comes out of a study of blood T cell repertoires in COVID-19. Study background: Sources were T cells, B-cell-depleted T cells, or PBMCs; the material itself was cDNA or gDNA.

CDR3 length: 15 amino acids. Trimming removed 1 base from V and 5 bases from J; junction bases left unmatched: 10. Per the germline V gene, CDR1 is GTSNPN and CDR2 is SVGIG (reference sequence). Original data processing: Reference gene primers were amplified, and this amplification served to estimate nucleated cell counts. Method: immunoSEQ multiplex PCR; TCRdb's copy keeps in-frame clones and lacks some. V, J and clone size were drawn from that table, and D and trimming were deduced from the DNA. Among around 130,000 clones listed, roughly 82% were seen once. In its sample, this clone was seen once. Sequencing was performed on peripheral blood. The chain has TRBV30 and TRBJ1-1; 7 positions match TRBD1. This clonotype originated in a human donor in a cohort sampled during active COVID-19. The CDR3 protein is CAWSGLDREGTEAFF. In nucleotides, the CDR3 is TGTGCCTGGAGTGGGTTAGACAGGGAAGGGACTGAAGCTTTCTTT.